This T cell receptor beta chain was sequenced for a study of cytomegalovirus exposure and HLA in healthy donors. Overall study context: The Caucasian-associated ancestry cluster held roughly 78% of some 420 genotyped donors.

On this clone: Antigen: not known.

The CDR3 is 13 amino acids. Per germline, CDR1 SGHTA and CDR2 FQGTGA. V gave up 5 bases and J gave up 9 bases; unmatched junction bases: 5. This PCR relied on a set of 60 Vbeta primers and 13 Jbeta primers. Using immunoSEQ multiplex PCR, the repertoire was profiled, and TCRdb retains in-frame clones only, with some absent. The sample carries roughly 120,000 clones, about 80% recorded once. General observations from the study: The sole available immune exposure information was CMV serostatus. TCR beta sequences numbering 15,000 to 20,000 were associated with HLA alleles at 0.05 false discovery rate in a later analysis. Exclusion applied to some V segments, including TRBV6-2 and TRBV6-3, as they were indistinguishable.

The sequenced material came from PBMCs. The TCR sequence derives from a man aged 55 to 70 in good health and CMV-seropositive. This rearrangement joins TRBV7-3 to TRBJ2-1, with TRBD2 matching over 9 bases. CDR3: CASSHSGRGEQFF. CDR3 DNA sequence: TGTGCCAGCAGCCATAGCGGGAGAGGTGAGCAGTTCTTC.